This passage covers 21 T cell receptor beta chains from one sample sequenced in a study of T cells in Graves' hyperthyroidism and ophthalmopathy. RNA transcripts yielded amplified TCR beta CDR3 regions. First-round RT-PCR targeting the TCR CDR3 was performed with the HTBI primer set. MiXCR, run by TCRdb on the multiplex PCR reads, gives a single entry per CDR3 protein. This sample has fewer than 600,000 distinct CDR3 sequences, with approximately 15% found just once. Sequenced input: blood. These receptors were collected from a woman in her late teens or twenties with Graves' hyperthyroidism.

Worth noting for this clonotype: This may be a read error, as it is one base from a much larger clone. This chain connects TRBV13 to TRBJ2-3; D unclear. CDR1 PRHDT and CDR2 FYEKMQ come from the germline V gene (reference sequence). V dropped 6 bases and J dropped 2 bases, with 15 bases sitting between them. The CDR3 is 15 residues long. DNA for the CDR3: TGTGCCAGCAGTTACCGCAGAAACCCCACAGATACGCAGTATTTT. Translating it yields CASSYRRNPTDTQYF.

At least ten counts were recorded for this clonotype. The chain uses TRBV2 and TRBJ2-7; no reliable D call. Germline V gene data show CDR1 as SNHLY and CDR2 as FYNNEI. There are 12 residues in the CDR3. V lost 1 base, J lost 3 bases, and 4 bases lay in between. For the CDR3, the DNA is TGTGCCAGCAGTGAAGACGGCTACGAGCAGTACGTC. The encoded protein is CASSEDGYEQYV.

V and J are TRBV28 and TRBJ1-5; TRBD1 might be the D (6 bases). The V end lost 5 bases, the J end lost 7 bases, and 18 bases lay between the germline ends. This CDR3 has 15 residues. Germline V gene sequence: CDR1 MDHEN, CDR2 SYDVKM. CDR3 sequence reads: CASSGTGIFGQPQHF. The CDR3 coding sequence is TGTGCCAGCAGTGGTACAGGGATATTCGGCCAGCCCCAGCATTTT.

This clonotype showed up just a few times. The V and J genes are TRBV3-1 and TRBJ1-1, with no clear D. V lost 3 bases to trimming and J lost 5 bases, with 13 bases between them. The germline gives CDR1 LGHDT, CDR2 YNNKEL (reference sequence). The CDR3 has 14 amino acids. The CDR3 nucleotides are TGTGCCAGCAGCCAGAGGGTGGGGTTGACTGAAGCTTTCTTT. Encoded protein: CASSQRVGLTEAFF.

The chain combines TRBV20-1 with TRBJ1-4, with D tentatively TRBD1 (5 bases). V was cut by 0 bases and J by 7 bases, with 9 bases left in between. The CDR3 sequence is 13 residues long. Germline V CDR1 and CDR2: DFQATT, SNEGSKA (reference sequence). In DNA, the CDR3 is TGCAGTGCTAGAGATCGGGGGACTGAAAAACTGTTTTTT. Its protein is CSARDRGTEKLFF.

The rearrangement links TRBV27 to TRBJ2-7; 11 bases are shared with TRBD2. CDR3 length: 16 residues. With V trimmed by 5 bases and J by 1 base, 7 bases remained unmatched. The germline V gene has CDR1 MNHEY and CDR2 SMNVEV (reference sequence). CDR3 in DNA: TGTGCCAGCAGTCCACGGACTAGCGGGCTTTCCTACGAGCAGTACTTC. Translating it yields CASSPRTSGLSYEQYF.

This clonotype came up many times. This chain connects TRBV11-2 to TRBJ2-2, with D perhaps TRBD1 or TRBD2 (6 bases each). Trimming took 7 bases from V and 6 from J, leaving 30 bases between them. Germline V gene lookup returns CDR1 SGHAT and CDR2 FQNNGV. This CDR3 comprises 19 residues. The CDR3: CASTPNGGGLGDFAGELFF. The CDR3 nucleotides read TGTGCCAGCACCCCGAACGGGGGCGGTTTAGGCGATTTCGCCGGGGAGCTGTTTTTT. The variable domain in full, with the rest retrieved from reference TRBV11-2 and TRBJ2-2, is EAGVAQSPRYKIIEKRQSVAFWCNPISGHATLYWYQQILGQGPKLLIQFQNNGVVDDSQLPKDRFSAERLKGVDSTLKIQPAKLEDSAVYLCASTPNGGGLGDFAGELFFGEGSRLTVL.

For this clonotype: The conserved closing phenylalanine or tryptophan is absent in this CDR3, likely reflecting a read error. The chain uses TRBV5-6 and TRBJ2-7; D is unresolved. CDR1 and CDR2 (germline): SGHDT, YYEEEE. CDR3 length equals 13 residues. The V end was cut by 0 bases, the J end by 5 bases, with 9 bases between. CDR3 sequence (DNA): TGTGCCAGCAGCTTGGGGCCCACGGACGAGCAGTACCTC. Translation: CASSLGPTDEQYL.

A word on this clonotype: Because the CDR3 is missing its conserved closing phenylalanine or tryptophan, this is likely a read error. The chain links TRBV3-1 to TRBJ1-2, with D unresolved. Germline assignment: CDR1 LGHDT and CDR2 YNNKEL (reference sequence). CDR3 size: 11 residues. With 5 bases removed from V and 6 bases from J, the gap between germline ends came to 7 bases. Here the CDR3 DNA reads TGTGCCAGCAGCTCGAAGGATGGCTACACCCTC. Its translation is CASSSKDGYTL.

V and J are TRBV5-1 and TRBJ1-4; TRBD1 is a possible D gene (5 bases). Germline V lookup: CDR1 SGHRS, CDR2 YFSETQ. With 0 bases removed from V and 3 bases from J, the gap between germline ends came to 15 bases. The CDR3 consists of 17 residues. The CDR3: CASSLGGATQPNEKLFF. DNA of the CDR3: TGCGCCAGCAGCTTGGGGGGCGCGACCCAACCTAATGAAAAACTGTTTTTT.

Remarks on this clonotype: Possible read error: a much larger clone is one base away. The chain joins TRBV11-2 to TRBJ1-1; perhaps TRBD1 as D (5 bases). The germline CDR1 and CDR2 sequences are SGHAT and FQNNGV. Between the trimmed V and J ends, which lost 5 bases and 1 base, there was a span of 14 bases. This CDR3 contains 15 residues. The CDR3 coding sequence is TGTGCCAGCAGCGTCCTGGGGCCGTGGAACACTGAAGCTTTCTTT. Residues: CASSVLGPWNTEAFF.

This clonotype has at least ten counts. The CDR3 sequence is CASSRTSDRGSGYTF. In DNA, the CDR3 is TGCGCCAGCAGCCGAACCTCCGACAGGGGCAGCGGCTACACCTTC. V usage is TRBV4-1 and J usage is TRBJ1-2, with 8 bases lining up with TRBD1. The V gene's germline CDR1 is MGHRA and CDR2 YSYEKL. There are 15 residues in the CDR3. With 4 bases clipped from V and 8 bases from J, the junction kept 12 bases outside the gene matches.

This clonotype was seen many times. This chain joins TRBV11-2 and TRBJ1-5, with D tentatively TRBD1 (6 bases). Germline values: CDR1 SGHAT, CDR2 FQNNGV. CDR3 size: 13 residues. Trimming pared 1 base from V and 7 bases from J, leaving 8 bases between. The CDR3 DNA is TGTGCCAGCAGCTTAGGGGGGCTACAGCCCCAGCATTTT. Its protein product is CASSLGGLQPQHF. The full variable domain, completed using reference TRBV11-2 and TRBJ1-5, is EAGVAQSPRYKIIEKRQSVAFWCNPISGHATLYWYQQILGQGPKLLIQFQNNGVVDDSQLPKDRFSAERLKGVDSTLKIQPAKLEDSAVYLCASSLGGLQPQHFGDGTRLSIL.

This clonotype was seen many times. V is TRBV10-2 and J is TRBJ2-1; the match to TRBD2 covers 10 bases. This CDR3 has 15 amino acids. V lost 6 bases and J lost 10; bases outside the gene matches: 12. CDR1 WSHSY and CDR2 SAAADI come from the germline V gene. For the CDR3, the DNA is TGCGCCAGCAGGGCCCGGCTAGCGGGAGACGGGGAGCAGTTCTTC. This translates into CASRARLAGDGEQFF.

In its sample, this clonotype was seen many times. The chain links TRBV5-1 to TRBJ2-5; D gene uncertain. This CDR3 comprises 18 residues. Germline loops: CDR1 SGHRS, CDR2 YFSETQ. The V end was cut by 4 bases, the J end by 2 bases, with 24 bases between. The CDR3 sequence is CASSERPYTTSRQETQYF. The CDR3, as DNA: TGCGCCAGCAGCGAAAGGCCCTACACAACATCAAGGCAAGAGACCCAGTACTTC.

This clonotype has at least ten counts. The chain joins TRBV18 to TRBJ1-6; tentatively, D is TRBD1 (5 bases). Looked up from germline, CDR1 is KGHSH and CDR2 is LQKENI. Trimming left V 6 bases short and J 9 bases short, with 12 bases between. CDR3 length: 13 amino acids. Here the CDR3 reads CASSPDTASPLHF. For the CDR3, the DNA is TGTGCCAGCTCGCCGGACACTGCTTCACCCCTCCACTTT.

The chain couples TRBV30 to TRBJ2-7; D remains ambiguous. Trimming removed 3 bases at V and 4 bases at J, with 7 bases between. Germline V CDR1 and CDR2: GTSNPN, SVGIG (reference sequence). CDR3 length equals 11 residues. The CDR3, as DNA: TGTGCCTGGAGCCCCCGGTACGAGCAGTACTTC. Protein sequence: CAWSPRYEQYF.

This clonotype has more than one count but fewer than ten. The rearrangement joins TRBV30 to TRBJ2-3, with 8 bases identical to TRBD2. This CDR3 is 15 amino acids long. In germline, CDR1 is GTSNPN, CDR2 SVGIG (reference sequence). V lost 0 bases, J lost 6 bases, and 8 bases stayed unmatched. The CDR3 region has the DNA TGTGCCTGGAGTGTAGCCAGCGGGAGTACGGATACGCAGTATTTT. Its translation is CAWSVASGSTDTQYF. Full variable domain (outside the CDR3, taken from reference TRBV30 and TRBJ2-3): SQTIHQWPATLVQPVGSPLSLECTVEGTSNPNLYWYRQAAGRGLQLLFYSVGIGQISSEVPQNLSASRPQDRQFILSSKKLLLSDSGFYLCAWSVASGSTDTQYFGPGTRLTVL.

This clonotype was detected ten times or more. This chain uses TRBV20-1 with TRBJ2-7, with D unclear. V was cut by 1 base and J by 1 base, with 11 bases left in between. CDR3 length: 14 residues. The germline gives CDR1 DFQATT, CDR2 SNEGSKA (reference sequence). The CDR3 nucleotides are TGCAGTGCTAGAGGACTTTTGGGGTCCTACGAGCAGTACGTC. Amino acids: CSARGLLGSYEQYV.

This clonotype was seen a handful of times. The gene calls are TRBV6-1 and TRBJ1-2, with unresolved D. Trimming stripped 2 bases from V and 7 bases from J, with 8 bases between. There are 12 residues in the CDR3. Per germline, CDR1 MNHNS and CDR2 SASEGT. The CDR3 protein is CASSERVGGYTF. The CDR3 DNA is TGTGCCAGCAGTGAAAGGGTGGGTGGCTACACCTTC.

This clonotype has a count of ten or more. This chain links TRBV19 with TRBJ2-1; 7 positions match TRBD2. The germline V gene has CDR1 LNHDA and CDR2 SQIVND (reference sequence). After removal of 4 bases from V and 4 bases from J, the junction contained 4 bases not matched to a gene. The CDR3 runs 14 residues. The chain's CDR3 is CASSSGGGYNEQFF. CDR3 in DNA: TGTGCCAGTAGTAGCGGGGGAGGGTACAATGAGCAGTTCTTC.